The source of this T cell receptor (beta chain) is a study of T-cell reconstitution after alpha-beta-depleted transplantation in children. The ends lost 7 bases at V and 8 bases at J; junction bases unmatched: 7. CDR1 DFQATT and CDR2 SNEGSKA come from the germline V gene (reference sequence). The CDR3 is made up of 12 amino acids. The TCRbeta library was prepared with unique molecular identifiers. TCRdb reprocessed the PCR reads via MiXCR and lists one record per CDR3 protein. Altogether hundreds of thousands of distinct CDR3 sequences are present, 15% to 20% being singletons, with the ten largest covering roughly two fifths. Worth noting for this clonotype: Antigen specificity is unknown.

Study findings and constraints: T-cell numbers and diversity one year post-transplant derived largely from freshly generated T cells. At day 60, the high TCRbeta diversity found in some patients originated from recipient T cells and thymic progenitors that had survived. Expanded graft clones, several hundred of them, were reportedly the source of alpha-beta T cells about two months after transplant.

The V gene is TRBV20-1, the J gene TRBJ2-1; 8 bases fit TRBD2. The sequencing here drew on PBMCs, mostly from graft donor cells, taken 360 days after TCRalphabeta/CD19-depleted stem cell transplant. The clonotype comes from a male patient aged 2 to 10 who had a stem cell transplant for acute lymphoblastic leukemia, so the T cells may come from the graft donor. Written as DNA, the CDR3 is TGCAGTGTAGCAAGGACTAGCTATGAGCAGTTCTTC. Protein sequence: CSVARTSYEQFF.